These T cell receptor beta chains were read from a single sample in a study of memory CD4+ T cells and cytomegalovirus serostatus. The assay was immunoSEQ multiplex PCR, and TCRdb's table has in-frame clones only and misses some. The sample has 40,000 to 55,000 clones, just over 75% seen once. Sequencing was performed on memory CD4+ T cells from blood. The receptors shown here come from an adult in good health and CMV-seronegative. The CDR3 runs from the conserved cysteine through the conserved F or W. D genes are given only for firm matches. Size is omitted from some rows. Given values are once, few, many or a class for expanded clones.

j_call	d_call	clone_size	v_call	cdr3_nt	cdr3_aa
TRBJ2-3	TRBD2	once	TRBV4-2	TGTGCCAGCAGCCAAGGACCAACTAGCGGGGGGATCATGGATACGCAGTATTTT	CASSQGPTSGGIMDTQYF
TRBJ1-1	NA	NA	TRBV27	TGTGCCAGCCACAGGACCATGCCCCCTGAAGCTTTCTTT	CASHRTMPPEAFF
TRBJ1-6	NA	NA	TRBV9	TGTGCCAGCAGCCCCCTGGGGGGTTCCTATAATTCACCCCTCCACTTT	CASSPLGGSYNSPLHF
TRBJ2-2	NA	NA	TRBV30	TGTGCCTGCCGGACGGGCGTTAACACCGGGGAGCTGTTTTTT	CACRTGVNTGELFF
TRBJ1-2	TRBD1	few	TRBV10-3	TGTGCCATCACTAAGGGGACAGGGTTTGACTATGGCTACACCTTC	CAITKGTGFDYGYTF
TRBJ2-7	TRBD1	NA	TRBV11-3	TGTGCCAGCAGCGTGGGACAGGGACCCTACGAGCAGTACTTC	CASSVGQGPYEQYF
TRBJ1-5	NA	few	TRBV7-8	TGTGCCAGCAGCTTAGCTCGCGATCAGCCCCAGCATTTT	CASSLARDQPQHF
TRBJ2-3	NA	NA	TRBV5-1	TGCGCCAGCAGCTACGGGACGGTAAGCACAGATACGCAGTATTTT	CASSYGTVSTDTQYF
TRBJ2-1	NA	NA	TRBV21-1	TGTGCCAGCAGCAGAGGCTTCCGGGGCCCCACCTACAATGAGCAGTTCTTC	CASSRGFRGPTYNEQFF
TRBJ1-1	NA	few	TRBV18	TGTGCCAGCTCACGGGACAAAAACACTGAAGCTTTCTTT	CASSRDKNTEAFF
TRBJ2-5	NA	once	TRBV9	TGTGCCAGCAGCGTTGGTGGTAAAGAGACCCAGTACTTC	CASSVGGKETQYF
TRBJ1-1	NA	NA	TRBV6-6	TGTGCCACCTCTTGGGTGATTGAAGCTTTCTTT	CATSWVIEAFF
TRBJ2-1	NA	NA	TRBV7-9	TGTGCCAGCAGCACTACCTACAATGAGCAGTTCTTC	CASSTTYNEQFF
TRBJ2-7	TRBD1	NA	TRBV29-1	TGCAGCGTCGCCGGGACAGGGATTGGCGAGCAGTACTTC	CSVAGTGIGEQYF
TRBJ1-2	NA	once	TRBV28	TGTGCCAGCAGTTTTGAAGCTACGTATGGCTACACCTTC	CASSFEATYGYTF
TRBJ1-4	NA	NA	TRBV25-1	TGTGCCAGCAGTGAGGAAGGGACGGCGGGTCGAAAACTGTTTTTT	CASSEEGTAGRKLFF
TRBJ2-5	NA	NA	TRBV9	TGTGCCAGCAGCGCGGATCGCAGGACCCAGTACTTC	CASSADRRTQYF
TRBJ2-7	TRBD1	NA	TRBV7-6	TGTGCCAGCAGCCGGTTCTTTACGGGACAGGCCTACGAGCAGTACTTC	CASSRFFTGQAYEQYF
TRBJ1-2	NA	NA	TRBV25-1	TGTGCCAGCAGTGTTGCAGGGCCGAACTATGGCTACACCTTC	CASSVAGPNYGYTF
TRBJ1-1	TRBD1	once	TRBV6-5	TGTGCCAGCAGTTCGATCGCGGCAGGGGGCATCACTGAAGCTTTCTTT	CASSSIAAGGITEAFF
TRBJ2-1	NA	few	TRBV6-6	TGTGCCAGTTACAGGGTGGGTGAGCAGTTCTTC	CASYRVGEQFF
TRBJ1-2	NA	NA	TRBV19	TGTGCCAGTAATACCTTCGGGATTTCGAATGGCTACACCTTC	CASNTFGISNGYTF
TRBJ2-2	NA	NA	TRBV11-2	TGTGCCAGCAGCTTTTTCTCTTATGGGGTTCGAGTCACCGGGGAGCTGTTTTTT	CASSFFSYGVRVTGELFF
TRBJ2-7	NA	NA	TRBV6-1	TGTGCCAGCAGTAGAGGATTGGACCCCTCCTACGAGCAGTACTTC	CASSRGLDPSYEQYF
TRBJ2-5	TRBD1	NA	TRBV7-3	TGTGCCAGCAGCACAGGGGTGCAAGAGACCCAGTACTTC	CASSTGVQETQYF
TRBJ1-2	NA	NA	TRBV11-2	TGTGCCAGCAGCCTAAGTGATACTGGAAGCTATGGCTACACCTTC	CASSLSDTGSYGYTF
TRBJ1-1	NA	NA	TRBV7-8	TGTGCCAGCAGCTTATTTAACAGTTTGGGTGAAGCTTTCTTT	CASSLFNSLGEAFF
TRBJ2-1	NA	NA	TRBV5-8	TGTGCCAGCAGCCATTTAGGGGGGTTCTACAATGAGCAGTTCTTC	CASSHLGGFYNEQFF
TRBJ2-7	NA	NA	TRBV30	TGTGCCTGGAGGCAGAACTCCTACGAGCAGTACTTC	CAWRQNSYEQYF
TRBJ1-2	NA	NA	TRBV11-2	TGTGCCAGCAGCCTGGAGGGGACTCCTCTCTATGGCTACACCTTC	CASSLEGTPLYGYTF
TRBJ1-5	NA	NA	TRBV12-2	TGTGCAAGTCGCCCCCAGGACGCTTATAGCAATCAGCCCCAGCATTTT	CASRPQDAYSNQPQHF
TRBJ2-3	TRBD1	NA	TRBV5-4	TGTGCCAGCACACACGGGACAGGGCAAATTTCTAGCACAGATACGCAGTATTTT	CASTHGTGQISSTDTQYF
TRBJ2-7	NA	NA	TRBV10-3	TGTGCCATCAGCCGGACCCCTCGTGAGGCTGAGCAGTACTTC	CAISRTPREAEQYF
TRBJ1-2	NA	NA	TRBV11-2	TGTGCCAGCAGCTTAAACTTTAGAGGCCACTATGGCTACACCTTC	CASSLNFRGHYGYTF
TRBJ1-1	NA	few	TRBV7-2	TGTGCCAGCAGCTTAGAGACTTTTGGGGACACTGAAGCTTTCTTT	CASSLETFGDTEAFF
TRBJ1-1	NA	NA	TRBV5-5	TGTGCCAGCAGCTTAGCCAGGTTGAACACTGAAGCTTTCTTT	CASSLARLNTEAFF
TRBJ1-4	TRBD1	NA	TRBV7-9	TGTGCCAGCAGCTTACCACAGGGGGCAAAAGAAAAACTGTTTTTT	CASSLPQGAKEKLFF
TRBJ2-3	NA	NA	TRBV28	TGTGCCAGCAGTATCGACCTCACAGATACGCAGTATTTT	CASSIDLTDTQYF